This T cell receptor beta chain appears in the sequencing data of a study of T-cell reconstitution after alpha-beta-depleted transplantation in children (dated by TCRdb to between 2015 and 2016). Concerning the study at large: Using TCR repertoire profiling, the study quantitatively followed how T-cell immune reconstitution unfolded in children after TCRalphabeta/CD19-depleted allogeneic hematopoietic cell transplantation.

What the work shows at the level of the full study, not this receptor alone: Over subsequent months, a decline in hyperexpanded clone frequencies was noted, and after one year, T-cell counts and TCRbeta diversity were mostly ascribed to newly produced T cells. The apparently early recovery of alphabetaT-cell counts about two months after transplant reportedly depended on only several hundred rapidly expanded clones that came from non-depleted graft cells. In some patients, the high TCRbeta diversity seen at day 60 was put down to recipient T cells and intrathymic progenitors that had survived conditioning.

Explained via the paper, the treatment or condition label denotes: allogeneic hematopoietic cell transplantation with graft depleted of TCRalphabeta T cells and CD19 B cells. Transplant recipients were children who received TCRalphabeta/CD19-depleted allogeneic hematopoietic cell grafts. This clonotype was counted only a few times. This clone's antigen is unknown. Per-base quality was not reported, and no clone a single base away is much larger than it. Here V drops 5 bases and J drops 1 base, and the junction holds 5 bases not matched to any gene. The CDR3, cysteine through phenylalanine, is 15 amino acids long. The only DNA kept is the CDR3, 45 bases in frame from the first base. The method was PCR. Data came from an Illumina HiSeq 2500. TCR libraries were prepared with molecular barcoding, using unique molecular identifiers to normalize TCRbeta repertoire quantification. The public reads were run again by TCRdb, first through fastp at Q25 and then through MiXCR, and only productive beta chains were kept. Every distinct CDR3 protein forms one entry, paired with its most common genes and DNA. In this sample the table shows 700,000 to 950,000 distinct CDR3 sequences, roughly 16% of which occur a single time. About 5% of the sample is taken by the ten largest.

The rearranged segments are TRBV12-3 or TRBV12-4 and TRBJ2-7; 10 central nucleotides agree with TRBD2. The sequenced sample was PBMCs, mostly from graft donor cells, obtained 360 days after TCRalphabeta/CD19-depleted stem cell transplant. This TCR was recovered from a male patient aged 10 to 17 who had a stem cell transplant for acute lymphoblastic leukemia, so the T cells may come from the graft donor. The nucleotides read TGTGCCAGCAGTGCTACTAGCGGGAATTCCTACGAGCAGTACTTC. Translated, it gives CASSATSGNSYEQYF.